A selection of T cell receptor beta chains follows, all from one sample in a study of beta chain features in type 1 diabetes. The data were produced by immunoSEQ multiplex PCR, yet TCRdb's version contains in-frame clones alone and is incomplete. The sample lists 500,000 to 650,000 clones; under 15% were seen once. Sequenced input: naive CD4+ T cells from blood. The origin of the receptors is a young man with type 1 diabetes. Both conserved end residues are part of each CDR3.

>TRBJ1-2|TRBV4-1
CASSRRGFYTF
>TRBJ1-6|TRBV2
CASSEWPGGYSPLHF
>TRBJ2-7|TRBV11-2
CASSLDLGAGGSYEQYF
>TRBJ2-1|TRBV2
CASSSSGTTGQFF
>TRBJ2-3|TRBV2
CASRVSGAGGAAGTDTQYF
>TRBJ2-3|TRBV6-5
CASREQVTDTQYF
>TRBJ1-5|TRBV7-8
CASSLRAPNQPQHF
>TRBJ2-1|TRBV7-3
CASSQSSGTSSYNEQFF
>TRBJ1-6|TRBV19
CASSLVGESPLHF
>TRBJ2-1|TRBV11-2
CASSLDRAYNEQFF
>TRBJ2-5|TRBV7-8
CASSLSAGVYQETQYF
>TRBJ2-1|TRBV6-6
CASRKDGGPSYNEQFF
>TRBJ2-5|TRBV4-3
CASSRGGHSETQYF
>TRBJ2-2|TRBV10-3
CAISETPAGAALAGELFF
>TRBJ1-1|TRBV29-1
CSLRDRLNTEAFF
>TRBJ2-5|TRBV6-6
CASSPDRGQETQYF
>TRBJ1-5|TRBV9
CASSVDSGNQPQHF
>TRBJ2-1|TRBV4-1
CASSLWTLPGSNEQFF
>TRBJ1-4|TRBV5-1
CASSIGRNEKLFF
>TRBJ1-6|TRBV15
CATSRDVPENSPLHF
>TRBJ2-2|TRBV10-1
CASSEGTGYTGELFF
>TRBJ2-6|TRBV9
CASSTHPGAEDPSGANVLTF
>TRBJ1-4|TRBV5-1
CASSRDRENEKLFF
>TRBJ1-2|TRBV13
CASSLDNYGYTF
>TRBJ2-4|TRBV5-6
CASSLIKEDIQYF